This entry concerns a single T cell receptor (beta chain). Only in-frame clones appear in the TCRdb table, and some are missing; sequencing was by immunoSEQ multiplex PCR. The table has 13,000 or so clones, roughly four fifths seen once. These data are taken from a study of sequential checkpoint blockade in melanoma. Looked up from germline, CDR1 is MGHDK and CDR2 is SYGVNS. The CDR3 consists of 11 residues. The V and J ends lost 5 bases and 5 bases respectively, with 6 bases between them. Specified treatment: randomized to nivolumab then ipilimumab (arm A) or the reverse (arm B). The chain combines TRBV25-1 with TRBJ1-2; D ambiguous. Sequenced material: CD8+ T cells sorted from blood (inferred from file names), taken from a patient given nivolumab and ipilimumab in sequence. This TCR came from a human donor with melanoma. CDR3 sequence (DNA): TGTGCCAGCAGTCTATGGTATGGCTACACCTTC. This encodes CASSLWYGYTF.